The entry below gives a single T cell receptor beta chain sequence along with its context. Its ends do not fully match the called genes, so a read error is possible. This sample was included in a study of OX40 agonist ivuxolimab in advanced cancers. The overall study: Dosing consisted of intravenous ivuxolimab at 0.01 to 10 mg/kg every 2 weeks.

Germline assignment: CDR1 SGHKS and CDR2 YYEKEE (reference sequence). The CDR3 covers 14 residues. The protocol was immunoSEQ multiplex PCR, while the TCRdb copy is restricted to in-frame clones and leaves out a portion. The data show just over 90,000 clones, about 92% seen once. The chain is built from TRBV5-5 and TRBJ1-2; D gene unclear. The sample here was CD4+ or CD8+ T cells sorted from blood, taken in a trial of the OX40 agonist ivuxolimab. The TCR originated in an adult with an advanced solid tumor such as melanoma, head and neck, liver or kidney cancer. The CDR3 protein is CASSLGGSPTFGQF. CDR3 nucleotide sequence: TGTGCCAGCAGCTTGGGGGGATCCCCGACCTTCGGGCAGTTC.